This T cell receptor beta chain was obtained from a study of T cells in Graves' hyperthyroidism and ophthalmopathy. Overall study: Before any treatment, at initial diagnosis, peripheral blood was collected. Study observations and caveats: The model identified upcoming ophthalmopathy a median approximately six months ahead of onset. Ophthalmopathy stood apart from stable hyperthyroidism in a 13 V-J model.

Researchers took RNA transcripts and amplified the TCR beta CDR3 regions from them. Primed by the HTBI set, a first-round RT-PCR was run on the TCR CDR3. TCRdb reprocessed the multiplex PCR reads with MiXCR, giving one entry per CDR3 protein. The repertoire consists of 95,000 to 110,000 distinct CDR3 sequences, with 40% to 50% occurring once and the leading ten covering about a quarter. In the case of this clonotype: The antigen remains undetermined.

The authors took PBMCs from 10 ml fresh peripheral blood. The sample was blood. The clonotype was recovered from a man in his forties with Graves' hyperthyroidism.

CDR3 amino acids: CSAWRLWGSTDTQYF. DNA of the CDR3: TGCAGTGCCTGGAGGCTGTGGGGGAGCACAGATACGCAGTATTTT. The J gene is TRBJ2-3, the V gene TRBV20-1; TRBD1 or TRBD2 may be the D gene (5 bases each). Germline CDR1 DFQATT, CDR2 SNEGSKA (reference sequence). The V end lost 6 bases, the J end lost 0 bases, and 16 bases lay between the germline ends. The CDR3 covers 15 residues.